The 13 T cell receptor beta chains in this list originate from one sample, sequenced in a study of cytomegalovirus exposure and HLA in healthy donors. The PCR was carried out with 60 Vbeta primers and 13 Jbeta primers. The protocol was immunoSEQ multiplex PCR, while the TCRdb copy is restricted to in-frame clones and leaves out a portion. The sample shows some 150,000 clones, roughly four fifths of them seen only once. The sequenced sample was PBMCs. The receptors come from a female donor in good health and CMV-seronegative.

The J gene is TRBJ2-2, the V gene TRBV2; 9 bases align to TRBD2. The CDR3 consists of 15 residues. Trimming at V came to 6 bases and at J to 1 base, leaving 3 bases not matched to a gene. The germline gives CDR1 SNHLY, CDR2 FYNNEI. CDR3: CASSQLAGNTGELFF. The CDR3 DNA follows: TGTGCCAGCAGCCAACTAGCGGGGAACACCGGGGAGCTGTTTTTT.

V and J are TRBV30 and TRBJ1-4, with 9 bases lining up with TRBD1. Trimming at V came to 5 bases and at J to 13 bases, leaving 8 bases not matched to a gene. Germline-derived CDR1 and CDR2 are GTSNPN and SVGIG (reference sequence). The CDR3 sequence is 12 residues long. CDR3: CAWGQGKVGLFF. The DNA for the CDR3 is TGTGCCTGGGGACAGGGGAAGGTTGGACTGTTTTTT.

The chain employs TRBV2 and TRBJ2-2, with D maybe TRBD2 (5 bases). The CDR3 consists of 13 residues. Germline V CDR1 and CDR2: SNHLY, FYNNEI. V was cut by 7 bases and J by 4 bases, with 10 bases left in between. This chain's CDR3 is CASTLGVTGELFF. The DNA for the CDR3 is TGTGCCAGCACTCTCGGGGTCACCGGGGAGCTGTTTTTT.

The rearrangement joins TRBV5-1 to TRBJ2-7; 9 bases align to TRBD1. From germline, CDR1 is SGHRS and CDR2 YFSETQ. V was pared by 3 bases and J by 6 bases, with 10 bases of the junction left unmatched. This CDR3 is built from 15 residues. The CDR3: CASSSTGTGNSEQYF. CDR3 coding DNA: TGCGCCAGCAGCTCCACAGGGACAGGGAATAGCGAGCAGTACTTC.

The rearrangement uses TRBV6-4 and TRBJ2-1; 7 bases align to TRBD2. The CDR3 spans 16 residues. CDR1 is MRHNA and CDR2 is SNTAGT in the germline V gene. V lost 1 base and J lost 4; bases outside the gene matches: 7. The CDR3 sequence: CASSDWSGGSYNEQFF. For the CDR3, the DNA is TGTGCCAGCAGTGACTGGTCGGGGGGTTCATACAATGAGCAGTTCTTC.

V usage is TRBV15 and J usage is TRBJ2-5; 10 nucleotides line up with TRBD1. This CDR3 is 13 amino acids long. The V gene's germline CDR1 is LNHNV and CDR2 YYDKDF (reference sequence). The trim removed 5 bases at V and 6 bases at J, leaving 3 bases unmatched. The chain's CDR3 is CATSGTGAQTQYF. CDR3 sequence (DNA): TGTGCCACCAGCGGGACAGGGGCACAGACCCAGTACTTC.

For the CDR3, the DNA is TGTGCCAGCACCTCCCCGGGTCTACGGGAGTTCTTC. Protein sequence: CASTSPGLREFF. The rearrangement joins TRBV27 to TRBJ2-1; D remains ambiguous. This CDR3 is built from 12 residues. CDR1 is MNHEY and CDR2 is SMNVEV in the germline V gene (reference sequence). V lost 7 bases to trimming and J lost 14 bases, with 18 bases between them.

V is TRBV29-1 and J is TRBJ2-4; the D gene is possibly TRBD2 (5 bases). The V end lost 1 base, the J end lost 2 bases, and 18 bases lay between the germline ends. CDR1 is SQVTM, CDR2 ANQGSEA, per germline. This CDR3 is built from 17 residues. The DNA of the CDR3 is TGCAGCGTTGAAGCGGGGAGAGGGTTTTTGACCAAAAACATTCAGTACTTC. The encoded protein is CSVEAGRGFLTKNIQYF.

This clone has only a few counts. V gene TRBV7-2 combines with J gene TRBJ1-2; perhaps TRBD1 as D (6 bases). There are 15 residues in the CDR3. The V gene lost 7 bases and the J gene lost 1 base, with 16 bases spanning the gap. CDR1 is SGHTA, CDR2 FQGNSA, per germline. CDR3 region: CASNLGGGHNYGYTF. The CDR3 DNA follows: TGTGCCAGCAACCTTGGGGGCGGACATAACTATGGCTACACCTTC.

This clone was counted between two and nine times. V usage is TRBV7-3 and J usage is TRBJ2-3, with D maybe TRBD2 (6 bases). The V and J ends lost 5 bases and 2 bases respectively, with 14 bases between them. The CDR3 contains 15 residues. Germline V gene sequence: CDR1 SGHTA, CDR2 FQGTGA. The CDR3 nucleotides read TGTGCCAGCAGCCGGACCGGGGGTCTCACAGATACGCAGTATTTT. Protein sequence: CASSRTGGLTDTQYF.

Here the CDR3 reads CASTLSGGADYEQYF. CDR3 nucleotides: TGTGCCAGCACCCTTAGCGGGGGGGCCGACTACGAGCAGTACTTC. This chain links TRBV2 with TRBJ2-7; 11 bases are shared with TRBD2. V was pared by 7 bases and J by 3 bases, with 8 bases of the junction left unmatched. Germline CDR1 reads SNHLY; CDR2 reads FYNNEI. CDR3 size: 15 residues.

This chain uses TRBV7-3 with TRBJ2-2; no firm D call. This CDR3 comprises 14 residues. In germline, CDR1 is SGHTA, CDR2 FQGTGA. V was shortened by 5 bases and J by 6 bases, with 13 bases between the two germline ends. This chain's CDR3 is CASSPPSSPGELFF. The CDR3 nucleotides read TGTGCCAGCAGCCCGCCCTCTAGTCCCGGGGAGCTGTTTTTT.

V and J are TRBV18 and TRBJ2-7; D is undetermined. CDR1 is KGHSH and CDR2 is LQKENI in the germline V gene. Between the trimmed V and J ends, which lost 4 bases and 3 bases, there was a span of 7 bases. The CDR3 is 12 amino acids. CDR3 DNA sequence: TGTGCCAGCTCACTGCAGTTCTACGAGCAGTACTTC. This gives the protein CASSLQFYEQYF.